This passage covers 20 T cell receptor beta chains from one sample sequenced in a study of graft-versus-host responses after intestinal transplantation. Libraries were prepared by immunoSEQ multiplex PCR; TCRdb keeps only in-frame clonotypes and omits some of them. Among 15,000 or so clones, 33% were seen once, and the ten largest hold roughly 3.7%. This specimen consisted of alloreactive CD4+ T cells from a mixed lymphocyte reaction culture, obtained before intestinal transplant. The sample's subset: CFSE-low proliferating T cells sorted from approximately 6-day pre-transplant mixed lymphocyte reaction (GvH or HvG direction). The receptors originated from a human patient who received an intestinal transplant.

This clone came up once. The rearrangement joins TRBV4-1 to TRBJ1-6; D remains unclear. This CDR3 has 14 residues. The V gene lost 4 bases and the J gene lost 9 bases, with 13 bases spanning the gap. Per germline, CDR1 MGHRA and CDR2 YSYEKL. Here the CDR3 DNA reads TGCGCCAGCAGCCCAACCGGACGGTTTTCACCCCTCCACTTT. Its translation: CASSPTGRFSPLHF.

A remark on this clone: Other DNA sequences from this sample encode an identical CDR3 as well. The J gene is TRBJ2-7, the V gene TRBV2; 8 bases are a match to TRBD1. Trimming cost V 5 bases and J 0 bases; bases outside gene matches: 3. The CDR3 consists of 14 residues. Germline V gene lookup returns CDR1 SNHLY and CDR2 FYNNEI. CDR3 coding DNA: TGTGCCAGCAGTTTAGGACAGGGCTCCTACGAGCAGTACTTC. Translating it yields CASSLGQGSYEQYF. Drawing the rest from reference TRBV2 and TRBJ2-7, the complete variable domain is EPEVTQTPSHQVTQMGQEVILRCVPISNHLYFYWYRQILGQKVEFLVSFYNNEISEKSEIFDDQFSVERPDGSNFTLKIRSTKLEDSAMYFCASSLGQGSYEQYFGPGTRLTVT.

This clone was counted a few times. V usage is TRBV5-1 and J usage is TRBJ1-6; no clear D gene. CDR3 length: 14 amino acids. The germline gives CDR1 SGHRS, CDR2 YFSETQ. V shed 4 bases and J shed 3 bases, with 8 bases lying between them. The CDR3 nucleotides read TGCGCCAGCAGCCTGGAGAGCTATAATTCACCCCTCCACTTT. As protein: CASSLESYNSPLHF.

The chain is built from TRBV6-5 and TRBJ2-1, with D possibly being TRBD1 (6 bases). Trimming shortened V by 6 bases and J by 7 bases, and 16 bases separated the two germline ends. Looked up from germline, CDR1 is MNHEY and CDR2 is SVGAGI. The CDR3 is 14 residues long. CDR3 loop: CASRDSQRRNEQFF. In DNA, the CDR3 is TGTGCCAGCAGGGACAGCCAGCGGAGAAATGAGCAGTTCTTC.

The V gene is TRBV6-1, the J gene TRBJ1-1; maybe TRBD1 (6 bases). The CDR3 loop spans 14 amino acids. Trimming took off 6 bases at V and 0 bases at J, with 11 bases between the two ends. In germline, CDR1 is MNHNS, CDR2 SASEGT. This chain's CDR3 is CASRARQVNTEAFF. The CDR3 coding sequence is TGTGCCAGCAGAGCTAGACAGGTGAACACTGAAGCTTTCTTT.

To note about this clone: It differs at one base from a far larger clone, so likely a read error. The sample has other DNA sequences that encode this CDR3 too. This chain joins TRBV7-3 and TRBJ1-6; D remains unclear. Trimming removed 2 bases at V and 3 bases at J, with 5 bases between. This CDR3 spans 14 amino acids. Germline values: CDR1 SGHTA, CDR2 FQGTGA. In DNA form, the CDR3 reads TGTGCCAGCAGCTTAGGCAACTATAATTCACCCCTCCACTTT. This encodes CASSLGNYNSPLHF.

The CDR3 DNA follows: TGTGCCAGTAGTATTGGGTCGATAAACACCGGGGAGCTGTTTTTT. This codes for CASSIGSINTGELFF. The J gene is TRBJ2-2, the V gene TRBV19; D is unresolved. V lost 3 bases to trimming and J lost 2 bases, with 10 bases between them. Germline values: CDR1 LNHDA, CDR2 SQIVND (reference sequence). The CDR3 is made up of 15 amino acids.

Worth noting for this clone: This may arise from a read error, as a much more abundant clone is one base away. Different DNA sequences within this sample yield the same CDR3. CDR3 nucleotides: TGTGCCAGCAGCTTAGGCAACTATAATTCACCCCTCCACTTT. Protein: CASSLGNYNSPLHF. The chain combines TRBV7-2 with TRBJ1-6; D not certain. V was clipped by 1 base and J by 3 bases, with 4 bases between them. The CDR3 loop spans 14 amino acids. The germline V gene has CDR1 SGHTA and CDR2 FQGNSA.

This clone occurred a few times. This rearrangement joins TRBV9 to TRBJ2-3; TRBD2 matches at 10 bases. The V gene end was trimmed by 2 bases and the J gene end by 4 bases; junction bases not matched to a gene: 10. The CDR3 has 17 residues. Germline loops: CDR1 SGDLS, CDR2 YYNGEE. The CDR3 protein is CASSVHPGGLASDTQYF. The CDR3 DNA reads TGTGCCAGCAGCGTCCATCCGGGGGGACTAGCGTCAGATACGCAGTATTTT.

V usage is TRBV11-3 and J usage is TRBJ1-2, with D perhaps matching TRBD1 (6 bases). V lost 2 bases and J 4 bases, leaving 8 bases between the germline ends. Germline CDR1 reads SGHNT; CDR2 reads YENEEA. The CDR3 has 13 amino acids. CDR3 sequence: CASSLLTGYGYTF. CDR3 coding DNA: TGTGCCAGCAGCTTATTGACAGGCTATGGCTACACCTTC.

This clone has just a few counts. Being one base from a much bigger clone, this may be a read error. The chain recombines TRBV9 with TRBJ2-1, with 8 bases aligning to TRBD1. This CDR3 is built from 14 residues. The trim removed 1 base at V and 13 bases at J, leaving 10 bases unmatched. Germline lookup yields CDR1 SGDLS and CDR2 YYNGEE. The CDR3 region has the DNA TGTGCCAGCAGCGTACAGGGGGCCGAGGAGACCCAGTTCTTC. This translates into CASSVQGAEETQFF.

A remark on this clone: One junction end disagrees with the germline gene, perhaps due to a read error. This chain joins TRBV11-3 and TRBJ2-1, with unresolved D. The CDR3 is 14 residues long. Germline V gives CDR1 SGHNT, CDR2 YENEEA. The CDR3 DNA sequence: TGTGCCAGCAGCTTACTGGGGTCCTTCAATGAGCAGTTCTTC. Translation gives CASSLLGSFNEQFF.

This clone was seen a few times. The chain carries TRBV12-5 and TRBJ2-3; 8 nucleotides align to TRBD2. The CDR3 totals 15 residues. CDR1 is LGHNT and CDR2 is FRNRAP in the germline V gene. Germline trimming cut 5 bases from V and 2 bases from J; bases unmatched to any gene: 6. The DNA for the CDR3 is TGTGCTAGTGGTCTCAAGCGGGGGACCACAGATACGCAGTATTTT. This gives the protein CASGLKRGTTDTQYF.

The chain combines TRBV4-2 with TRBJ2-3; D not certain. Germline CDR1 and CDR2: LGHNA and YNFKEQ. V was cut by 0 bases and J by 2 bases, with 9 bases left in between. CDR3 size: 15 residues. CDR3 sequence reads: CASSQDHQPTDTQYF. CDR3 DNA sequence: TGTGCCAGCAGCCAAGATCACCAACCCACAGATACGCAGTATTTT.

V and J are TRBV2 and TRBJ2-1, with D hard to call. The CDR3 is 15 amino acids. Germline values: CDR1 SNHLY, CDR2 FYNNEI. Trimming pared 2 bases from V and 2 bases from J, leaving 10 bases between. This CDR3 is CASSEMSLTYNEQFF. CDR3 sequence (DNA): TGTGCCAGCAGTGAAATGTCATTAACCTACAATGAGCAGTTCTTC.

This chain connects TRBV6-5 to TRBJ2-7, with a tentative D call TRBD2 (5 bases). This CDR3 has 14 residues. V lost 5 bases, J lost 1 base, and 12 bases lay in between. Germline lookup yields CDR1 MNHEY and CDR2 SVGAGI. The CDR3 is CASSRGGLSYEQYF. The CDR3, as DNA: TGTGCCAGCAGTCGCGGCGGGCTATCCTACGAGCAGTACTTC.

This clone was detected once. A read error may produce the germline difference seen at one junction end. The chain recombines TRBV11-1 with TRBJ2-7; no reliable D call. In germline, CDR1 is SGHAT, CDR2 FQDESV (reference sequence). This CDR3 comprises 15 residues. The CDR3: CASSLVSRVGLMQDF. CDR3 coding DNA: TGTGCCAGCAGCTTAGTGTCACGGGTCGGGTTAATGCAGGACTTC.

V usage is TRBV18 and J usage is TRBJ2-2; D unresolved. CDR3 length: 15 amino acids. The V gene lost 3 bases and the J gene lost 5 bases, with 13 bases spanning the gap. Germline V gene lookup returns CDR1 KGHSH and CDR2 LQKENI. The CDR3 DNA follows: TGTGCCAGCTCACCGTATACCCCGTGGACCGGGGAGCTGTTTTTT. It yields the protein CASSPYTPWTGELFF.

This clone was recorded a few times. The chain joins TRBV18 to TRBJ2-7; D may match TRBD1 or TRBD2 (6 bases each). Germline V gene sequence: CDR1 KGHSH, CDR2 LQKENI. CDR3 size: 15 residues. The V end lost 6 bases, the J end lost 2 bases, and 17 bases lay between the germline ends. The CDR3 is CASSFGGAGTYEQYF. The CDR3 DNA sequence: TGTGCCAGCTCTTTCGGGGGCGCCGGAACCTACGAGCAGTACTTC.

This clone turned up a few times. The chain has TRBV18 and TRBJ2-7; 8 bases match TRBD2. From germline, CDR1 is KGHSH and CDR2 LQKENI. The CDR3 spans 15 residues. Trimming at V came to 6 bases and at J to 2 bases, leaving 9 bases not matched to a gene. CDR3 sequence (DNA): TGTGCCAGCTCCCCCCTAAGCGGGGGTACCTACGAGCAGTACTTC. It yields the protein CASSPLSGGTYEQYF.